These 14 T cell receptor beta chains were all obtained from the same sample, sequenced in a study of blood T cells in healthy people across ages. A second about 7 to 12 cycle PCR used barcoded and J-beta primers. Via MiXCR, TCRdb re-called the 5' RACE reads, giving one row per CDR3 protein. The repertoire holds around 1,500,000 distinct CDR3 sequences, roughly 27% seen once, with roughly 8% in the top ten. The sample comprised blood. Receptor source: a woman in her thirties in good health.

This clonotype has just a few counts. The CDR3 reads CASSYLAGGGDEQFF. CDR3 bases: TGCGCCAGCAGCTATCTAGCGGGAGGAGGCGATGAGCAGTTCTTC. The chain joins TRBV5-1 to TRBJ2-1, with 11 bases that match TRBD2. CDR1 and CDR2 (germline): SGHRS, YFSETQ. This CDR3 has 15 residues. After removal of 3 bases from V and 8 bases from J, the junction contained 7 bases not matched to a gene.

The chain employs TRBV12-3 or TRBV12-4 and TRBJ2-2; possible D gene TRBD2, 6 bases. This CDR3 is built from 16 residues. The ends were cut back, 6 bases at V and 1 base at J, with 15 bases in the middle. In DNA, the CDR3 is TGTGCCAGCAGGGCCCCCGGGACTGAGAACACCGGGGAGCTGTTTTTT. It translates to CASRAPGTENTGELFF.

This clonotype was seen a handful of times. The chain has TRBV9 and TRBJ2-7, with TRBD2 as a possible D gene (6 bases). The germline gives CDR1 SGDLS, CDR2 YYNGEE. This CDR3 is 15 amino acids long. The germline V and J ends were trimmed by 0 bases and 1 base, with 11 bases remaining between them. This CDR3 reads CASSVVGDSSYEQYF. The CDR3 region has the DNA TGTGCCAGCAGCGTAGTGGGGGACTCGTCCTACGAGCAGTACTTC.

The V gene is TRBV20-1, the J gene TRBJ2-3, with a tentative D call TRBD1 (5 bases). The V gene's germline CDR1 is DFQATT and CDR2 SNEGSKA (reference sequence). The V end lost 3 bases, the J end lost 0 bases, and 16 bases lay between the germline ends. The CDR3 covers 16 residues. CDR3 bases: TGCAGTGCTAGTGGCAGGGCGGCAACTAGCACAGATACGCAGTATTTT. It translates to CSASGRAATSTDTQYF.

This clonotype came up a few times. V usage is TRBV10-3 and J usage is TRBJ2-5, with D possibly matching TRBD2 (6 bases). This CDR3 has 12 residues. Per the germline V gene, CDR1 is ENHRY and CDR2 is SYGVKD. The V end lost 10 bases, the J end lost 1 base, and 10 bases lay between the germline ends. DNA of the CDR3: TGTGCCACCAACGGGGGCCAAGAGACCCAGTACTTC. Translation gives CATNGGQETQYF.

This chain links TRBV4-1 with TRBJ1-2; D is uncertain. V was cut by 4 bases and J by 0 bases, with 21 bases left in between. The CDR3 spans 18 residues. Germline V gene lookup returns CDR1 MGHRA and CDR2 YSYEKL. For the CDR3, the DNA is TGCGCCAGCAGCCTCCAAGGGCCCTTAGGGAGTGCTAACTATGGCTACACCTTC. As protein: CASSLQGPLGSANYGYTF.

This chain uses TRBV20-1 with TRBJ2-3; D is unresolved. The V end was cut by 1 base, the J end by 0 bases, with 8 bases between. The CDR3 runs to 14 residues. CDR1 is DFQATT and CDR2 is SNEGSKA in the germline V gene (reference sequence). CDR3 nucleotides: TGCAGTGCTAGAGTGGGCATAAGCACAGATACGCAGTATTTT. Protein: CSARVGISTDTQYF.

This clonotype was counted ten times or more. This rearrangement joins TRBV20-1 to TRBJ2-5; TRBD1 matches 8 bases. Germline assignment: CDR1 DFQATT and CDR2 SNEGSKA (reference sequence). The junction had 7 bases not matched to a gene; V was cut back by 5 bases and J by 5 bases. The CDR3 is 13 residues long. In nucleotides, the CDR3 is TGCAGTGCTGATGAGACAGGGGATGAGACCCAGTACTTC. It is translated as CSADETGDETQYF.

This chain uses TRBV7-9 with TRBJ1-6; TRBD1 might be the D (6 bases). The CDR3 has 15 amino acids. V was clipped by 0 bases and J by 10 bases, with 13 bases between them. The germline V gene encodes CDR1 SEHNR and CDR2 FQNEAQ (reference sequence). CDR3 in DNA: TGTGCCAGCAGCTTAGCGGCGGACAGAGGATCACCCCTCCACTTT. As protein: CASSLAADRGSPLHF.

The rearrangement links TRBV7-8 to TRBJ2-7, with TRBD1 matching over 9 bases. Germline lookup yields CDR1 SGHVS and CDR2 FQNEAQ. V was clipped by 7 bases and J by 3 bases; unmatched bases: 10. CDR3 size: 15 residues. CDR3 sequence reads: CASTQPDRGVYEQYF. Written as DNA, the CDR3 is TGTGCCAGCACCCAGCCGGACAGGGGCGTCTACGAGCAGTACTTC.

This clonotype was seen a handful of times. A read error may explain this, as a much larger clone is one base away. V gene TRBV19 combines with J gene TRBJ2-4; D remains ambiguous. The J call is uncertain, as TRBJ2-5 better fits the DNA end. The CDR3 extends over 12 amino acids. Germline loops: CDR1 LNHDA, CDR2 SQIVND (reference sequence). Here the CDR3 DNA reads TGTGCCAGTAATAACCAAGTGGAGACCCAGTACTTC. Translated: CASNNQVETQYF.

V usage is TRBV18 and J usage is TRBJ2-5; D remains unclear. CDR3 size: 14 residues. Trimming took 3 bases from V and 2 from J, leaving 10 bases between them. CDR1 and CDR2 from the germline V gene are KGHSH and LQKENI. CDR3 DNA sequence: TGTGCCAGCTCACCTGACCTAAGTCAAGAGACCCAGTACTTC. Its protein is CASSPDLSQETQYF.

DNA of the CDR3: TGTGCCAGCTCACCACCATCGGGGGCGGATGAAAAACTGTTTTTT. It yields the protein CASSPPSGADEKLFF. The chain has TRBV18 and TRBJ1-4; D is possibly TRBD1 (6 bases). The V and J ends lost 0 bases and 6 bases respectively, with 11 bases between them. Germline V gives CDR1 KGHSH, CDR2 LQKENI. There are 15 residues in the CDR3.

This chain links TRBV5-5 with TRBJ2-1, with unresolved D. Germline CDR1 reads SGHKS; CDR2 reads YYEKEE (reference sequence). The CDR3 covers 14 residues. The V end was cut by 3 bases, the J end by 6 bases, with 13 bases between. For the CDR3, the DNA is TGTGCCAGCAGCTCTTACAGCGATGGCAATGAGCAGTTCTTC. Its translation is CASSSYSDGNEQFF. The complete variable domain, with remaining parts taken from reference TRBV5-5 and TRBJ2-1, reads DAGVTQSPTHLIKTRGQQVTLRCSPISGHKSVSWYQQVLGQGPQFIFQYYEKEERGRGNFPDRFSARQFPNYSSELNVNALLLGDSALYLCASSSYSDGNEQFFGPGTRLTVL.